This T cell receptor (beta chain) was recovered during a study of OX40 agonist ivuxolimab in advanced cancers. Study details: At 0.01 to 10 mg/kg, ivuxolimab was administered intravenously to patients every 2 weeks. Each dose-escalation patient presented with hepatocellular carcinoma, melanoma, renal cell or head and neck cancer. Prior checkpoint blockade (anti-PD-1, anti-PD-L1 or anti-CTLA-4) was permitted; over 30% had it.

On this clone itself: Its specificity is not known.

The CDR3 consists of 15 residues. Trimming removed 5 bases at V and 4 bases at J, with 17 bases between. In germline, CDR1 is MDHEN, CDR2 SYDVKM. Study observations and caveats: Certain nonresponders additionally had low normalized T-cell clonal expansion.

Data came from immunoSEQ multiplex PCR; TCRdb stores just in-frame clones and leaves some out. The sample has roughly 65,000 clones, over 80% seen once. Sequencing was performed on CD4+ or CD8+ T cells sorted from blood, taken in a trial of the OX40 agonist ivuxolimab. The sequence derives from an adult with an advanced solid tumor such as melanoma, head and neck, liver or kidney cancer. The chain recombines TRBV28 with TRBJ1-2; D possibly corresponds to TRBD1 (5 bases). As DNA, the CDR3 is TGTGCCAGCAGTCGCCGAGGGGAGGAGACCTATGGCTACACCTTC. This gives the protein CASSRRGEETYGYTF.